One and the same sample provided the 4 T cell receptor beta chains below, sequenced in a study of OX40 agonist ivuxolimab in advanced cancers. The assay was immunoSEQ multiplex PCR, and TCRdb's table has in-frame clones only and misses some. This sample yields approximately 58,000 clones, of which 70% to 90% are seen a single time; around 2.9% belongs to the top ten. Here the sequenced sample was CD4+ or CD8+ T cells sorted from blood, taken in a trial of the OX40 agonist ivuxolimab. Every receptor here comes from an adult with an advanced solid tumor such as melanoma, head and neck, liver or kidney cancer.

This chain uses TRBV7-2 with TRBJ1-2; D may be TRBD1 (5 bases). CDR1 is SGHTA, CDR2 FQGNSA, per germline. Trimming took off 1 base at V and 0 bases at J, with 9 bases between the two ends. The CDR3 extends over 15 amino acids. The CDR3: CASSLVQGANYGYTF. Here the CDR3 DNA reads TGTGCCAGCAGCTTAGTCCAGGGCGCTAACTATGGCTACACCTTC.

V gene TRBV5-1 combines with J gene TRBJ2-7, with a tentative D call TRBD1 (5 bases). V was shortened by 1 base and J by 2 bases, with 10 bases between the two germline ends. The CDR3 sequence is 14 residues long. In germline, CDR1 is SGHRS, CDR2 YFSETQ. CDR3 DNA: TGCGCCAGCAGCTTGTCCCAGGGTCCCTACGAGCAGTACTTC. As protein: CASSLSQGPYEQYF.

The V gene is TRBV12-5, the J gene TRBJ2-2; the match to TRBD1 covers 8 bases. Germline V gives CDR1 LGHNT, CDR2 FRNRAP. The CDR3 extends over 15 amino acids. Losses at the gene ends were 6 bases for V and 4 bases for J; bases not matched to a gene: 7. CDR3 residues: CASGRQGIGTGELFF. CDR3 coding DNA: TGTGCTAGTGGCAGACAGGGGATCGGCACCGGGGAGCTGTTTTTT. Complete variable domain (other parts from reference TRBV12-5 and TRBJ2-2): DARVTQTPRHKVTEMGQEVTMRCQPILGHNTVFWYRQTMMQGLELLAYFRNRAPLDDSGMPKDRFSAEMPDATLATLKIQPSEPRDSAVYFCASGRQGIGTGELFFGEGSRLTVL.

The V call is TRBV5-1, the J call TRBJ1-1; 7 bases agree with TRBD1. V lost 5 bases to trimming and J lost 7 bases; unmatched junction nucleotides: 11. Germline V gene data show CDR1 as SGHRS and CDR2 as YFSETQ. CDR3 length equals 14 residues. CDR3 nucleotide sequence: TGCGCCAGCAGGCGGGGGACAGTCGGACATGAAGCTTTCTTT. Translated, it gives CASRRGTVGHEAFF.